The subject of this entry is one TCR beta chain. Its specificity is unknown. This sample was included in a study of shared clonotypes between healthy human individuals. Points from the study as a whole: It was the non-shared clonotypes that had lower generation probabilities than clonotypes shared by all four donors.

In replicate PCRs of sorted subsets, 150 to 200 ng DNA, 29,000 or so T cell genomes, was used. Assay used: immunoSEQ multiplex PCR; TCRdb lists only in-frame clones, some missing. The data hold over a million clones, with about 80% observed a single time. The specimen sequenced was memory CD4+ T cells from PBMCs. The subset: CD45RA-negative fraction. The receptor was derived from a man aged 18 to 29 in good health. Some clones in this sample may be carry-over from other donors' samples.

The DNA for the CDR3 is TGTGCCAGCAGAGGACAGAAGGCCACTGAAGCTTTCTTT. It codes for CASRGQKATEAFF. The chain links TRBV5-4 to TRBJ1-1; D possibly corresponds to TRBD1 (6 bases). Trimming left V 5 bases short and J 4 bases short, with 12 bases between. The CDR3 has 13 residues. CDR1 and CDR2 from the germline V gene are SGHNT and YYREEE (reference sequence).